Sequencing of this T cell receptor (beta chain) was carried out in a study of beta chain features in type 1 diabetes. Study-level points and caveats: TCRB repertoires of naive, central memory and Treg cells appeared more similar among patients than among healthy donors.

This clone came up a few times. Antigen specificity is unknown. There was one heparinised blood draw per donor, averaging roughly 110 mL. CD4+ naive, central memory, regulatory and stem cell-like memory subsets were isolated by sorting on CD45RO/CCR7/CD25/CD127/CD95/CD27. Over 95% purity was reached by all sorted populations. Since all of the isolated RNA was reverse transcribed, expressed TCRB transcripts were what got sequenced. The assay was immunoSEQ multiplex PCR, and TCRdb's table has in-frame clones only and misses some. The table lists fewer than 250,000 clones, over 7.5% of them singletons. Germline lookup yields CDR1 SGHRS and CDR2 YFSETQ. V was pared by 1 base and J by 5 bases, with 7 bases between. This CDR3 contains 13 residues.

The clonotype originates from a woman in her late teens or twenties in good health. The V call is TRBV5-1, the J call TRBJ2-1, with D hard to call. The sequencing input was naive CD4+ T cells from blood. In DNA form, the CDR3 reads TGCGCCAGCAGCTTGAACAGTAACAATGAGCAGTTCTTC. It translates to CASSLNSNNEQFF.